This is a list of T cell receptor beta chains from one sample in a study of blood T cells in healthy people across ages. TCRdb called the 5' RACE reads again in MiXCR, with one record for every CDR3 protein. The sample includes approximately 900,000 distinct CDR3 sequences, 40% to 60% seen only once; the top ten take around an eighth. The specimen was blood. The receptors here all came from a man aged 25 to 40 in good health. The CDR3 runs from the conserved cysteine through the conserved F or W. The D gene is left open where the match is weak. Some rows have no size entry. The others give once, few or many, or a class for an expanded clone.

cdr3_nt	cdr3_aa	d_call	v_call	j_call	clone_size
TGTGCCAGCAGTTACTCTCGCACTAGCGGGGGCACAGATACGCAGTATTTT	CASSYSRTSGGTDTQYF	TRBD2	TRBV6-5	TRBJ2-3	.
TGTGCCAGCAATGACCGGACAGGCGACAATCAGCCCCAGCATTTT	CASNDRTGDNQPQHF	TRBD1	TRBV6-2/TRBV6-3	TRBJ1-5	.
TGTGCCAGCAGTTTGTGGACCTTTGATCCTCCCTACGAGCAGTACTTC	CASSLWTFDPPYEQYF	.	TRBV28	TRBJ2-7	few
TGTGCCAGCAGTTCCTTTGGGGGGAACTATGGCTACACCTTC	CASSSFGGNYGYTF	.	TRBV12-3/TRBV12-4	TRBJ1-2	.
TGTGCCAGCAGTTTAACCGGGACAAACTACTACGAGCAGTACTTC	CASSLTGTNYYEQYF	.	TRBV28	TRBJ2-7	.
TGTGCCAGCAGTTACCCCAGGGGGCGCTTCTTGTCCTATGGCTACACCTTC	CASSYPRGRFLSYGYTF	TRBD1	TRBV6-7	TRBJ1-2	.
TGCACCAGCAGCTCCGTCCTAGCGGGGGAGGAGGATACGCAGTATTTT	CTSSSVLAGEEDTQYF	TRBD2	TRBV5-1	TRBJ2-3	.
TGTGCCAGCAGCCAGGGTTCAAACACTGAAGCTTTCTTT	CASSQGSNTEAFF	.	TRBV3-1	TRBJ1-1	few
TGTGCCAGCAGCCAAGATATCAGCGTACCTTGGGAGACCCAGTACTTC	CASSQDISVPWETQYF	.	TRBV4-2	TRBJ2-5	.
TGTGCCAGCAGTTTGCACCGGGACGTTGAAATGAACACTGAAGCTTTCTTT	CASSLHRDVEMNTEAFF	.	TRBV27	TRBJ1-1	.
TGCAGTGCTACCCACGGCGCGAACTCCTACGAGCAGTACTTC	CSATHGANSYEQYF	.	TRBV20-1	TRBJ2-7	.
TGTGCCAGCAGTCGCGAGGGGGGGGCCCTGCTCAATGAGCAGTTCTTC	CASSREGGALLNEQFF	.	TRBV3-1	TRBJ2-1	once
TGTGCCATCACTAAAACGGGACAGATCTACGAGCAGTACTTC	CAITKTGQIYEQYF	TRBD1	TRBV10-3	TRBJ2-7	.
TGTGCCAGCAGCTTAAAGGGGGGGCCCTCCTACGAGCAGTACTTC	CASSLKGGPSYEQYF	.	TRBV13	TRBJ2-7	few
TGTGCCAGCAGCCCGGGGGGGTGGGATCAGCCCCAGCATTTT	CASSPGGWDQPQHF	.	TRBV5-8	TRBJ1-5	.
TGTGCTAACAGCCCGAGCCGGGACAGTGAGCAGTTCTTC	CANSPSRDSEQFF	TRBD1	TRBV7-7	TRBJ2-1	.
TGTGCCAGCAGTTCCCGGGACAGTCTTAGAGGCTACACCTTC	CASSSRDSLRGYTF	TRBD1	TRBV6-5	TRBJ1-2	few
TGCGCCAGCAGCTTGGGCAGCTCCAATGAAAAACTGTTTTTT	CASSLGSSNEKLFF	.	TRBV5-1	TRBJ1-4	few
TGTGCCAGCAGTCCGGACAGGGGCCCCTACAATGAGCAGTTCTTC	CASSPDRGPYNEQFF	TRBD1	TRBV12-3/TRBV12-4	TRBJ2-1	few
TGCGCCAGCAGCATCTCTGGGGGAGTTTACGAGCAGTACTTC	CASSISGGVYEQYF	.	TRBV5-1	TRBJ2-7	.
TGCAGTGGTCAGGGGGGAACCTACAATGAGCAGTTCTTC	CSGQGGTYNEQFF	.	TRBV20-1	TRBJ2-1	.
TGCGCCAGCAGCCCAGGGACAGGGGACCACGAGCAGTACTTC	CASSPGTGDHEQYF	TRBD1	TRBV5-1	TRBJ2-7	.
TGTGCCATCAGTGAGTCTCTGAGCGACCTCGGGTTCATTGAGCAGTTCTTC	CAISESLSDLGFIEQFF	.	TRBV10-3	TRBJ2-1	many
TGTGCCAACAGGAAAACGGGACAGGGGCCTAATGAAAAACTGTTTTTT	CANRKTGQGPNEKLFF	TRBD1	TRBV2	TRBJ1-4	.
TGCAGCGTTGAGGGGACAGCCAATTCTAACTATGGCTACACCTTC	CSVEGTANSNYGYTF	TRBD1	TRBV29-1	TRBJ1-2	few
TGTGCCAGCAGTTTACGGACAGGGGCAGATTCACCCCTCCACTTT	CASSLRTGADSPLHF	TRBD1	TRBV12-3/TRBV12-4	TRBJ1-6	.
TGCAGCTCTCAGACGGTGGGGGGACCGTCTGAGACGCAGTATTTT	CSSQTVGGPSETQYF	.	TRBV29-1	TRBJ2-3	.
TGTGCCACCGCAAAGTCCCGAACAGATACGCAGTATTTT	CATAKSRTDTQYF	.	TRBV11-3	TRBJ2-3	.
TGTGCCAGCAGCTTAGGGGATCGGTCTAGCCCCTACGAGCAGTACTTC	CASSLGDRSSPYEQYF	.	TRBV7-6	TRBJ2-7	few
TGCAGTGCTAGAGATCACAGGGGAGACATTCAGTACTTC	CSARDHRGDIQYF	TRBD1	TRBV20-1	TRBJ2-4	.
TGCAGCGTTGAACGGACTAGCGGGGGCAATAAAGAGACCCAGTACTTC	CSVERTSGGNKETQYF	TRBD2	TRBV29-1	TRBJ2-5	.
TGCAGCGTGACTAGGCTATCCTATAATGAGCAGTACTTC	CSVTRLSYNEQYF	.	TRBV29-1	TRBJ2-5	.
TGTGCCAGCAGCCAAGCGGTCAGGCGACGTGGCACTGAAGCTTTCTTT	CASSQAVRRRGTEAFF	.	TRBV14	TRBJ1-1	.
TGTGCCAGCAGTGAAGCCTTCCTAGGTAGGGGAGATACGCAGTATTTT	CASSEAFLGRGDTQYF	.	TRBV6-1	TRBJ2-3	.
TGTGCCAGCAGTGAAGACTCCAGGGCCTACTCCAACTATGGCTACACCTTC	CASSEDSRAYSNYGYTF	.	TRBV6-1	TRBJ1-2	.
TGTGCCAGCAGCCATTTGGGGGTCTATGGCTACACCTTC	CASSHLGVYGYTF	.	TRBV14	TRBJ1-2	.
TGTGCCATCAGTGAACTACTAGCGGAGACCAATGAGCAGTTCTTC	CAISELLAETNEQFF	TRBD2	TRBV10-3	TRBJ2-1	.
TGCAGTGCTAGAGGAATGGGGGGCCGGGATACGCAGTATTTT	CSARGMGGRDTQYF	.	TRBV20-1	TRBJ2-3	.
TGTGCCAGCAGCGCCGTCCCAGGGTACGAGCAGTACTTC	CASSAVPGYEQYF	.	TRBV6-4	TRBJ2-7	few
TGTGCCAGCCAGCGTACTAGCGAGGGGGGGACCCAGTACTTC	CASQRTSEGGTQYF	.	TRBV11-3	TRBJ2-5	.
TGTGCCAGCAGTTACTCGGGACAGGGGGTCTACGAGCAGTACTTC	CASSYSGQGVYEQYF	TRBD1	TRBV6-5	TRBJ2-7	.
TGTGCCAGCAGCACTGAGAAATTCAATGAGCAGTTCTTC	CASSTEKFNEQFF	.	TRBV21-1	TRBJ2-1	few
TGCGCCAGCAGCTACACTCCCACTAGCGGGGGGGCTAGCTCCTACAATGAGCAGTTCTTC	CASSYTPTSGGASSYNEQFF	TRBD2	TRBV4-1	TRBJ2-1	.
TGTGCCAGCAGCTCCTGGACTAGCGGCCGAGATACGCAGTATTTT	CASSSWTSGRDTQYF	TRBD2	TRBV9	TRBJ2-3	.
TGTGCCACCAGCGCCCGGACAGGGGGCGCAGATACGCAGTATTTT	CATSARTGGADTQYF	TRBD1	TRBV15	TRBJ2-3	.
TGTGCCAGCAGGGTAACTCTGACAGGGGGCGAGTACGAGCAGTACTTC	CASRVTLTGGEYEQYF	TRBD1	TRBV6-1	TRBJ2-7	.
TGTGCTAGCAGCGCCGGACAGGGGGGTGGCGGGCAGTTCTTC	CASSAGQGGGGQFF	TRBD1	TRBV7-7	TRBJ2-1	.
TGTGCCAGCAGCTTGGCACAGGGGGAGAGCTCCTATAATTCACCCCTCCACTTT	CASSLAQGESSYNSPLHF	TRBD1	TRBV7-9	TRBJ1-6	.
TGTGCCAGCAGCTACCAGAGAGGACTAGCGGACAATGAGCAGTTCTTC	CASSYQRGLADNEQFF	TRBD2	TRBV7-9	TRBJ2-1	once
TGTGCCAGCAGCTCTACAGGGCCCGGGGGTAATTCACCCCTCCACTTT	CASSSTGPGGNSPLHF	.	TRBV7-3	TRBJ1-6	.
TGTGCCAGCAGCCAAGATCGCCTAGCGGGGGGACCATACAAGCAGTACTTC	CASSQDRLAGGPYKQYF	TRBD2	TRBV3-1	TRBJ2-4	once
TGTGCCAGCAAGGTCCAGGGCTTCTATGGCTACACCTTC	CASKVQGFYGYTF	.	TRBV28	TRBJ1-2	.
TGTGCCATCAGTACTCAGGGAGATCAGCCCCAGCATTTT	CAISTQGDQPQHF	.	TRBV10-3	TRBJ1-5	many